The 11 T cell receptor beta chains in this list originate from one sample, sequenced in a study of T cell responses to AZD1222 COVID-19 vaccine. Using immunoSEQ multiplex PCR, the repertoire was profiled, and TCRdb retains in-frame clones only, with some absent. In the table there are 130,000 or so clones, about 94% of which are singletons. Sequenced material: peripheral blood, taken on day 0 of AZD1222 vaccination. These receptors came from an adult in good health.

This chain joins TRBV27 and TRBJ2-7; a weak D match, TRBD1 (6 bases). The CDR3 consists of 17 residues. The V gene lost 5 bases and the J gene lost 3 bases, with 23 bases spanning the gap. In germline, CDR1 is MNHEY, CDR2 SMNVEV (reference sequence). The CDR3 bases are TGTGCCAGCAGTCAAAAACTTTCGGGACATCTCAACTACGAGCAGTACTTC. Protein sequence: CASSQKLSGHLNYEQYF.

This chain links TRBV5-4 with TRBJ1-5; D is unclear. Trimming took 2 bases from V and 4 from J, leaving 10 bases between them. Germline V gene sequence: CDR1 SGHNT, CDR2 YYREEE (reference sequence). There are 14 residues in the CDR3. The CDR3 loop reads CASSLDGTNQPQHF. The CDR3 DNA is TGTGCCAGCAGCTTAGACGGTACAAATCAGCCCCAGCATTTT.

This clone was found once. The CDR3 DNA follows: TGTGCCAGTAGCCCGGGGGGTGGGGAGCAGTACTTC. This codes for CASSPGGGEQYF. The rearrangement joins TRBV19 to TRBJ2-7; 7 bases align to TRBD2. CDR1 and CDR2 from the germline V gene are LNHDA and SQIVND (reference sequence). V was clipped by 6 bases and J by 7 bases; unmatched bases: 6. This CDR3 comprises 12 residues.

The genes are TRBV21-1 and TRBJ2-6. TRBV21-1 is a pseudogene. The CDR3 sequence is 17 residues long. The chain's CDR3 is CASSKVLGISGANVLTF. The CDR3 DNA reads TGTGCCAGCAGCAAAGTATTAGGGATCTCTGGGGCCAACGTCCTGACTTTC.

The chain's CDR3 is CSVEGGPAGEQYF. Here the CDR3 DNA reads TGCAGCGTTGAAGGGGGACCGGCGGGGGAGCAGTACTTC. The J gene is TRBJ2-7, the V gene TRBV29-1; weak D call: TRBD2 (6 bases). Trimming took off 1 base at V and 7 bases at J, with 14 bases between the two ends. The CDR3 is 13 amino acids. CDR1 and CDR2 from the germline V gene are SQVTM and ANQGSEA.

The chain combines TRBV14 with TRBJ2-1; D may be TRBD2 (6 bases). Germline V gene data show CDR1 as SGHDN and CDR2 as FVKESK. CDR3 size: 18 residues. V gave up 0 bases and J gave up 3 bases, with 18 bases separating them. Written as DNA, the CDR3 is TGTGCCAGCAGCCAAGAAAGGAGGGTACCATATTACTACAATGAGCAGTTCTTC. It yields the protein CASSQERRVPYYYNEQFF.

This rearrangement joins TRBV5-4 to TRBJ2-7; TRBD1 might be the D (6 bases). The CDR3 length is 15 residues. The germline gives CDR1 SGHNT, CDR2 YYREEE (reference sequence). Trimming removed 0 bases at V and 3 bases at J, with 13 bases between. CDR3 in DNA: TGTGCCAGCAGCTTGGCCGGGGCAGGGGTCTACGAGCAGTACTTC. This encodes CASSLAGAGVYEQYF. The full variable domain, completed using reference TRBV5-4 and TRBJ2-7, is ETGVTQSPTHLIKTRGQQVTLRCSSQSGHNTVSWYQQALGQGPQFIFQYYREEENGRGNFPPRFSGLQFPNYSSELNVNALELDDSALYLCASSLAGAGVYEQYFGPGTRLTVT.

The CDR3 sequence is CSALYYNEQFF. CDR3 bases: TGCAGTGCCCTTTACTACAATGAGCAGTTCTTC. This rearrangement joins TRBV20-1 to TRBJ2-1; D not resolved. The CDR3 consists of 11 residues. Trimming stripped 6 bases from V and 3 bases from J, with 6 bases between. Germline-derived CDR1 and CDR2 are DFQATT and SNEGSKA (reference sequence).

The rearrangement uses TRBV5-1 and TRBJ2-7; TRBD2 matches at 8 bases. V was pared by 4 bases and J by 7 bases, with 13 bases of the junction left unmatched. The CDR3 covers 15 residues. CDR1 is SGHRS, CDR2 YFSETQ, per germline. The CDR3 loop reads CASSQSDGGAREQYF. CDR3 DNA: TGCGCCAGCAGCCAATCTGACGGGGGGGCGCGGGAGCAGTACTTC.

The chain employs TRBV7-2 and TRBJ2-6; 8 nucleotides match TRBD1. Germline CDR1 and CDR2: SGHTA and FQGNSA. The CDR3 consists of 18 residues. J lost 0 bases, V lost 5 bases, and 9 bases had no gene match. CDR3 protein: CASSITGTGLSGANVLTF. CDR3 coding DNA: TGTGCCAGCAGCATAACCGGGACAGGCCTCTCTGGGGCCAACGTCCTGACTTTC.

V usage is TRBV6-6 and J usage is TRBJ2-7; D may be TRBD1 or TRBD2 (5 bases each). Per germline, CDR1 MNHNY and CDR2 SVGAGI (reference sequence). The V end lost 8 bases, the J end lost 2 bases, and 10 bases lay between the germline ends. CDR3 size: 12 residues. In DNA form, the CDR3 reads TGTGCCAGCGGGACGGAAGCCTACGAGCAGTACTTC. It encodes CASGTEAYEQYF.